This T cell receptor beta chain came from a study of chemoradiotherapy in HPV16-positive cancers. As for the study in general: Two HPV16-positive patients' cells yielded candidate HPV-specific clones and common motifs.

The study's findings and limits: HPV-specific T cells were functionally defined from only a couple of HPV16-positive patients.

A remark on this clone: The antigen is not known.

Looked up from germline, CDR1 is MDHEN and CDR2 is SYDVKM. The V end was cut by 7 bases, the J end by 1 base, with 19 bases between. The CDR3 runs to 16 residues. Using immunoSEQ multiplex PCR, the repertoire was profiled, and TCRdb retains in-frame clones only, with some absent. The table includes about 9,500 clones, about 80% detected once. This sequence was found in a human donor with HPV-associated anogenital cancer. Here the sequenced sample was blood, taken from a patient who underwent chemoradiotherapy. The chain combines TRBV28 with TRBJ1-1, with a possible D match to TRBD1 (5 bases). The CDR3 here is CASIAGVGVTNTEAFF. The CDR3 DNA sequence: TGTGCCAGCATAGCCGGGGTGGGGGTGACGAACACTGAAGCTTTCTTT.